This T cell receptor beta chain comes out of a study of blood T cell repertoires in COVID-19. Study information: Samples representing acute and convalescent COVID-19 were sourced from the United States, Italy and Spain. T cells, B-cell-depleted T cells, or PBMCs provided the cDNA or gDNA that served as material.

Original processing notes: Counts of nucleated cells, estimated from reference gene primer amplification, were obtained. The assay was immunoSEQ multiplex PCR, and TCRdb's table has in-frame clones only and misses some. The V and J calls and clone size were taken over from that table, and D and trimming were inferred from the DNA. The data hold some 99,000 clones, with roughly 85% observed a single time. Sequencing used peripheral blood. This receptor was obtained from a woman aged 60-75 years with acute or convalescent COVID-19.

The CDR3 loop reads CASGKGYRAEHGYTF. CDR3 nucleotides: TGTGCCAGCGGCAAGGGTTACAGGGCGGAACATGGCTACACCTTC. The V and J genes are TRBV7-9 and TRBJ1-2; perhaps TRBD1 as D (6 bases). The CDR3 is made up of 15 amino acids. Trimming stripped 8 bases from V and 6 bases from J, with 22 bases between. CDR1 and CDR2 (germline): SEHNR, FQNEAQ (reference sequence).